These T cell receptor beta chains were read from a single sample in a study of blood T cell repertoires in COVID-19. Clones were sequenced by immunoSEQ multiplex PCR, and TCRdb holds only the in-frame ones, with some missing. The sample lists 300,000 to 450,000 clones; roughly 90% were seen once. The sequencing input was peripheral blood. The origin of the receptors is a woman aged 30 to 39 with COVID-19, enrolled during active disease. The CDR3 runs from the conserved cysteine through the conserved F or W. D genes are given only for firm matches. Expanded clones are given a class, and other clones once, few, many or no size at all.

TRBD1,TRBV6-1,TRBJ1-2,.,TGTGCCAGCAGTGAAGCGCGCAGGGGGTGGGGCTACACCTTC,CASSEARRGWGYTF
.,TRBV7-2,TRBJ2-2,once,TGTGCCAGCAGCCTCACCGGGGAGCTGTTTTTT,CASSLTGELFF
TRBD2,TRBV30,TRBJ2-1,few,TGTGCCTGGCCCTCAGGGACTAGCGGGACCACGTTCTTC,CAWPSGTSGTTFF
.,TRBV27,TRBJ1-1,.,TGTGCCAGCAGTTTATACGGGAACACTGAAGCTTTCTTT,CASSLYGNTEAFF
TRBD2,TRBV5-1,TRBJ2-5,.,TGCGCCAGCAGCCCGAGACTAGCGGGGGCAGGGGAGACCCAGTACTTC,CASSPRLAGAGETQYF
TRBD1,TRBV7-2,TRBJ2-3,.,TGTGCCAGCAGCCCCCGGGACAGGGGCCCCTTTTATAGCACAGATACGCAGTATTTT,CASSPRDRGPFYSTDTQYF
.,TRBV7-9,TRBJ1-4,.,TGTGCCAGCAGCTTAGAGCGTTATGAAAAACTGTTTTTT,CASSLERYEKLFF
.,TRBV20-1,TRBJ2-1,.,TGCAGTGCTAGTGAGGGTAGGGGTAACAATGAGCAGTTCTTC,CSASEGRGNNEQFF
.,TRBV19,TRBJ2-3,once,TGTGCCAGTAGTATACGGGATTGGGATACGCAGTATTTT,CASSIRDWDTQYF
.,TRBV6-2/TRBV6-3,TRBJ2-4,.,TGTGCCAGCAGTCAAACTAGCTTCCCAGCCGTCATTCAGTACTTC,CASSQTSFPAVIQYF
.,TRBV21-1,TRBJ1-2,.,TGTGCCAGCAGCAAACAACCCGGAGACGGGGTGGGTTATGGCTACACCTTC,CASSKQPGDGVGYGYTF
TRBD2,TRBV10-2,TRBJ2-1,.,TGCGCCAGCAGCGGGAGACTAGCCAATGAGCAGTTCTTC,CASSGRLANEQFF
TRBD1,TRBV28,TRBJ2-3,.,TGTGCCAGCCGGGACAGGACTGGATTGGTGGCAGATACGCAGTATTTT,CASRDRTGLVADTQYF
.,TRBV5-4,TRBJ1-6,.,TGTGCCAGCAGCTTGGACACAGTTAATTCACCCCTCCACTTT,CASSLDTVNSPLHF
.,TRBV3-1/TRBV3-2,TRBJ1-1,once,TGTGCCAGCAGCCAAGTAAGAGGGACTGAAGCTTTCTTT,CASSQVRGTEAFF
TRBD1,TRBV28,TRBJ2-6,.,TGTGCCAGCAGTGCCCCTCCGGGACAGGGCGTCTCTGGGGCCAACGTCCTGACTTTC,CASSAPPGQGVSGANVLTF
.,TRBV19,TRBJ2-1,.,TGTGCCAGTAGTATGACCCTCCGACAGGGAGGTAATGAGCAGTTCTTC,CASSMTLRQGGNEQFF
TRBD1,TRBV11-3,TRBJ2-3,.,TGTGCCAGCAGAAAAGCCCGGGGACAGGGAGGGACAGATACGCAGTATTTT,CASRKARGQGGTDTQYF
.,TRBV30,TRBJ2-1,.,TGTGCCGGGAGCCATTTAGCCATTTCCTACAATGAGCAGTTCTTC,CAGSHLAISYNEQFF
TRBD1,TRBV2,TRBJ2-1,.,TGTGCCAGCAGTAAGGGGGCTAGCCGGAGCTCCTACAATGAGCAGTTCTTC,CASSKGASRSSYNEQFF
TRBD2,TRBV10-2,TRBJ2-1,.,TGCGCCAGCAGTGAGTCGGCGGGGGGGCTTGGGTATGAGCAGTTCTTC,CASSESAGGLGYEQFF
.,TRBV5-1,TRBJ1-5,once,TGCGCCAGCAGCTTGGAAGCAAATCAGCCCCAGCATTTT,CASSLEANQPQHF
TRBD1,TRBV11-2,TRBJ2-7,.,TGTGCCAGCAGCCCCCGGACAGGGTGGGAGCAGTACTTC,CASSPRTGWEQYF
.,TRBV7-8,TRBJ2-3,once,TGTGCCAGCAGCTTGGGGGTAGCGGTTAACACAGATACGCAGTATTTT,CASSLGVAVNTDTQYF
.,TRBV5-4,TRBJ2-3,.,TGTGCCAGCAGCTTGGGCCAGGGGGCGATCTCGCGGGAGGGCGAAGATACGCAGTATTTT,CASSLGQGAISREGEDTQYF
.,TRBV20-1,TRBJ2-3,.,TGCAGTGCTGCCAGAGGGGATACGCAGTATTTT,CSAARGDTQYF
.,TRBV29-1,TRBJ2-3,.,TGCAGCGTTGCCCCCCGGGACAACACAGATACGCAGTATTTT,CSVAPRDNTDTQYF
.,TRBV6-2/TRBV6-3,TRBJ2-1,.,TGTGCCAGCAGTCCCCGGGGTGCAAGGCAGTTCTTC,CASSPRGARQFF
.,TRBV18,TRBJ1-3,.,TGTGCCAGCTCACCCCGGGAGCTTGGCGGCACCATATATTTT,CASSPRELGGTIYF
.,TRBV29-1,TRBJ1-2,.,TGCAGCGCTAGAGATCTTATGGTGGGCTACACCTTC,CSARDLMVGYTF
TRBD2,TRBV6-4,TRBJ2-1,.,TGTGCCAGCAAAACTAGCGGAGAAAACAATGAGCAGTTCTTC,CASKTSGENNEQFF
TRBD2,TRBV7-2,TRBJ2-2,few,TGTGCCAGCAGCTTAACGGGCGCGGGAGGGGGGACCGGGGAGCTGTTTTTT,CASSLTGAGGGTGELFF
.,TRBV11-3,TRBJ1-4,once,TGTGCCAGCAGCCTCTCGGCAGGGTGGGGTGAAAAACTGTTTTTT,CASSLSAGWGEKLFF
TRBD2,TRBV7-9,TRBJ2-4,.,TGTGCCAGCAGCTTAGATCTCGGGGGGGCCTTTAACATTCAGTACTTC,CASSLDLGGAFNIQYF
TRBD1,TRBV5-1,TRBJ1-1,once,TGCGCCAGCAGCTCCGGACAGGGGAACACTGAAGCTTTCTTT,CASSSGQGNTEAFF
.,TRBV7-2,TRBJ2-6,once,TGTGCCAGCAGCTTATGGGGGCAAGGGGCCAACGTCCTGACTTTC,CASSLWGQGANVLTF
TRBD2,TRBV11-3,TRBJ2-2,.,TGTGCCAGCAGCAACGGACTAGCCGAAGGGGAGCTGTTTTTT,CASSNGLAEGELFF
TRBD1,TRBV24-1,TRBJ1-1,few,TGTGCCACCAGTTCGATAGGGGGACAGGCTTTCTTT,CATSSIGGQAFF
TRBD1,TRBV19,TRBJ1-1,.,TGTGCCAGTAGTATTGACAGGGAAACCGAAGCTTTCTTT,CASSIDRETEAFF
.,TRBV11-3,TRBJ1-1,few,TGTGCCAGCACCGACGGGGGGAACACTGAAGCTTTCTTT,CASTDGGNTEAFF
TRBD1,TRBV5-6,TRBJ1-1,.,TGTGCCAGCAGTCGCGACAGGGGTGTAAACACTGAAGCTTTCTTT,CASSRDRGVNTEAFF
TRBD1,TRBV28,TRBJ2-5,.,TGTGCCAGCACCCGAGGGACAGAACAAGAGACCCAGTACTTC,CASTRGTEQETQYF